Following are 23 T cell receptor beta chains from one sample sequenced in a study of tumor-infiltrating lymphocytes in oesophageal squamous cell carcinoma. Via MiXCR, TCRdb re-called the PCR reads, giving one row per CDR3 protein. This sample has over 12,000 distinct CDR3 sequences, with approximately 45% found just once. The specimen sequenced was blood. All receptors come from a male donor with esophageal squamous cell carcinoma.

The chain is built from TRBV7-3 and TRBJ2-2; 9 bases are shared with TRBD2. Per germline, CDR1 SGHTA and CDR2 FQGTGA. The V gene end was trimmed by 5 bases and the J gene end by 6 bases; junction bases not matched to a gene: 10. The CDR3 length is 16 residues. The CDR3 is CASSPRAGLASGELFF. The CDR3, as DNA: TGTGCCAGCAGCCCTCGGGCGGGACTAGCTTCCGGGGAGCTGTTTTTT.

The chain carries TRBV7-4 and TRBJ2-4, with TRBD2 as a possible D gene (6 bases). Deletions cut 2 bases from V and 1 base from J, with 15 bases between. The CDR3 totals 17 residues. Looked up from germline, CDR1 is SGHVT and CDR2 is SQSDAQ. The CDR3 sequence is CASSLIGGGFAKNIQYF. CDR3 coding DNA: TGTGCCAGCAGCTTAATCGGGGGTGGGTTTGCCAAAAACATTCAGTACTTC.

Notes on this clonotype: The conserved closing phenylalanine or tryptophan is absent in this CDR3, likely reflecting a read error. The limits of the CDR3 on the DNA are not certain, so only TCRdb's listed CDR3 is given. The gene calls are TRBV7-6 and TRBJ2-6; no check of the table's D call, TRBD1, against the DNA was made. The CDR3 extends over 15 residues, inclusive of both ends. The germline V gene has CDR1 SGHVS and CDR2 FNYEAQ. CDR3 in amino acids: CASSLASLGEQYFGA.

This clonotype was observed at least ten times. J is TRBJ2-7 and V is TRBV11-2; 8 bases are a match to TRBD1. The V and J ends lost 3 bases and 6 bases, in that order; junction bases with no gene match: 1. This CDR3 spans 12 amino acids. The V gene's germline CDR1 is SGHAT and CDR2 FQNNGV. The CDR3 region is CASSFGQGEQYF. The CDR3, as DNA: TGTGCCAGCAGCTTCGGACAGGGCGAGCAGTACTTC.

V usage is TRBV7-6 and J usage is TRBJ2-3; 13 bases fit TRBD2. The closer fit of TRBJ2-7 to the DNA end suggests the J call may be wrong. The germline V gene encodes CDR1 SGHVS and CDR2 FNYEAQ. This CDR3 contains 14 residues. The CDR3 DNA follows: TGTGCCAGCAGCACGACTAGCGGGGGGTACGAGCAGTACTTC. Protein sequence: CASSTTSGGYEQYF.

The chain recombines TRBV7-2 with TRBJ2-5; 14 bases map to TRBD2. TRBJ2-7 explains the end of the DNA better; the J call may be wrong. This CDR3 is built from 15 residues. Germline V lookup: CDR1 SGHTA, CDR2 FQGNSA. The CDR3 sequence is CASSAGTSGRYEQYF. The CDR3 DNA follows: TGTGCCAGCAGCGCCGGGACTAGCGGGAGATACGAGCAGTACTTC.

The chain couples TRBV28 to TRBJ2-7, with D possibly being TRBD1 (5 bases). Trimming left V 6 bases short and J 7 bases short, with 22 bases between. CDR3 length: 15 amino acids. From germline, CDR1 is MDHEN and CDR2 SYDVKM. CDR3 sequence: CASRGRSAGEREQYF. CDR3 coding DNA: TGTGCCAGCAGGGGGCGCTCGGCTGGTGAACGTGAGCAGTACTTC. Based on the CDR3 plus reference TRBV28 and TRBJ2-7, the full variable domain is DVKVTQSSRYLVKRTGEKVFLECVQDMDHENMFWYRQDPGLGLRLIYFSYDVKMKEKGDIPEGYSVSREKKERFSLILESASTNQTSMYLCASRGRSAGEREQYFGPGTRLTVT.

This clonotype came up many times. The chain couples TRBV6-1 to TRBJ1-1; D is possibly TRBD1 (5 bases). The germline CDR1 and CDR2 sequences are MNHNS and SASEGT. The V gene lost 7 bases and the J gene lost 6 bases, with 15 bases spanning the gap. This CDR3 is built from 13 residues. CDR3 amino acids: CASKGRGLAEAFF. CDR3 nucleotides: TGTGCCAGCAAGGGGAGGGGATTAGCTGAAGCTTTCTTT.

Within the sample, this clonotype is medium-sized (0.01 to 0.1%). The chain carries TRBV6-1 and TRBJ2-1; D call uncertain. CDR1 and CDR2 (germline): MNHNS, SASEGT. The CDR3 consists of 12 residues. This CDR3 reads CAVGPHVNEQFF. CDR3 bases: TGTGCGGTCGGGCCCCACGTTAATGAGCAGTTCTTC.

This clonotype was found many times. The chain is built from TRBV11-3 and TRBJ2-5; no clear D gene. The germline V gene has CDR1 SGHNT and CDR2 YENEEA. V was shortened by 3 bases and J by 1 base, with 9 bases between the two germline ends. The CDR3 consists of 14 residues. CDR3 loop: CASSFEGIQETQYF. CDR3 in DNA: TGTGCCAGCAGCTTTGAAGGAATCCAAGAGACCCAGTACTTC.

The chain employs TRBV28 and TRBJ2-5; possible D gene TRBD1, 6 bases. The J call may be in error: the DNA end matches TRBJ2-7 better. Germline V gene sequence: CDR1 MDHEN, CDR2 SYDVKM. There are 14 residues in the CDR3. The CDR3, as DNA: TGTGCCACCGGACACAGGGAGTCCCCCTACGAGCAGTACTTC. Protein: CATGHRESPYEQYF.

The J gene is TRBJ2-5, the V gene TRBV6-1, with TRBD1 matching 9 bases. The J call could be wrong; TRBJ2-7 is a better fit for the DNA end. The V gene's germline CDR1 is MNHNS and CDR2 SASEGT. The CDR3 is made up of 14 amino acids. CDR3 amino acids: CASSKTGGNYEQYF. As DNA, the CDR3 is TGTGCCAGCAGTAAGACAGGGGGGAACTACGAGCAGTACTTC.

The chain couples TRBV7-6 to TRBJ2-4; 9 nucleotides line up with TRBD1. Judging by the DNA end, TRBJ2-7 fits better; the J call may be wrong. This CDR3 has 15 residues. Germline values: CDR1 SGHVS, CDR2 FNYEAQ. CDR3 nucleotide sequence: TGTGCCAGCAGCTTAGACAGGGGGCAAGGCTACGAGCAGTACTTC. The encoded protein is CASSLDRGQGYEQYF.

About this clonotype: Since the CDR3 does not end with the conserved phenylalanine or tryptophan, this likely comes from a read error. The limits of the CDR3 on the DNA are not certain, so only TCRdb's listed CDR3 is given. This chain joins TRBV7-2 and TRBJ2-7; TRBD2, as called in the table, went unchecked against the DNA. A total of 17 residues make up the CDR3, ends included. Germline loops: CDR1 SGHTA, CDR2 FQGNSA. CDR3 sequence: CASSRLGTSNYGYTFGS.

The sample holds a few counts of this clonotype. The rearrangement links TRBV6-8 to TRBJ2-2; TRBD2 is a possible D gene (5 bases). V shed 5 bases and J shed 4 bases, with 11 bases lying between them. Germline assignment: CDR1 MNHGY and CDR2 SAAAGT. The CDR3 extends over 14 amino acids. CDR3 nucleotide sequence: TGTGCCAGCAGTACCACTAGTAGCACCGGGGAGCTGTTTTTT. As protein: CASSTTSSTGELFF.

The chain uses TRBV7-2 and TRBJ2-5; D assignment may be TRBD1 or TRBD2 (5 bases each). Trimming took 5 bases from V and 11 from J, leaving 18 bases between them. This CDR3 is 13 amino acids long. CDR1 and CDR2 (germline): SGHTA, FQGNSA. CDR3 in amino acids: CASSHTWGNEQYF. Here the CDR3 DNA reads TGTGCCAGCAGCCATACGTGGGGGAATGAGCAGTACTTC. Complete variable domain (other parts from reference TRBV7-2 and TRBJ2-5): GAGVSQSPSNKVTEKGKDVELRCDPISGHTALYWYRQSLGQGLEFLIYFQGNSAPDKSGLPSDRFSAERTGGSVSTLTIQRTQQEDSAVYLCASSHTWGNEQYFGPGTRLLVL.

The J gene is TRBJ1-1, the V gene TRBV7-3; 8 bases map to TRBD1. The J segment lost 0 bases and the V segment lost 3 bases, leaving 6 bases of the junction unmatched. The CDR3 contains 16 residues. Germline V gives CDR1 SGHTA, CDR2 FQGTGA. CDR3 DNA sequence: TGTGCCAGCAGCTTGACAGGGGCGCCCGTGAACACTGAAGCTTTCTTT. Its translation: CASSLTGAPVNTEAFF.

The V call is TRBV7-3, the J call TRBJ2-7; no definite D call. The germline CDR1 and CDR2 sequences are SGHTA and FQGTGA. The V and J ends lost 0 bases and 2 bases respectively, with 8 bases between them. The CDR3 has 14 residues. The CDR3 coding sequence is TGTGCCAGCAGCTTAACTCATGGCCCCTACGAGCAGTACTTC. Amino acid sequence: CASSLTHGPYEQYF.

This clonotype was observed at least ten times. V usage is TRBV28 and J usage is TRBJ2-2; 8 bases agree with TRBD2. The V and J ends lost 3 bases and 5 bases, in that order; junction bases with no gene match: 5. Germline assignment: CDR1 MDHEN and CDR2 SYDVKM. CDR3 size: 15 residues. The CDR3 DNA follows: TGTGCCAGCAGTTTGGGGGGACTAGGGACCGGGGAGCTGTTTTTT. Its protein is CASSLGGLGTGELFF.

By share of the sample, this clonotype is medium-sized (0.01 to 0.1%). The junction does not match germline at one end; this may be a read error. The rearrangement joins TRBV7-9 to TRBJ2-1, with D hard to call. This CDR3 comprises 15 residues. CDR1 is SEHNR, CDR2 FQNEAQ, per germline (reference sequence). This CDR3 is CASSLVDLPLGSDNF. The CDR3 DNA sequence: TGTGCCAGCAGCTTAGTTGACCTTCCTTTGGGATCGGATAACTTC. The complete variable domain, with remaining parts taken from reference TRBV7-9 and TRBJ2-1, reads DTGVSQNPRHKITKRGQNVTFRCDPISEHNRLYWYRQTLGQGPEFLTYFQNEAQLEKSRLLSDRFSAERPKGSFSTLEIQRTEQGDSAMYLCASSLVDLPLGSDNFGPGTRLTVL.

This clonotype was observed many times. The chain combines TRBV14 with TRBJ2-1, with TRBD2 matching 11 bases. The CDR3 extends over 18 amino acids. Looked up from germline, CDR1 is SGHDN and CDR2 is FVKESK. Germline trimming cut 4 bases from V and 6 bases from J; bases unmatched to any gene: 14. The CDR3 sequence is CASSRQPGLAAAFNEQFF. The CDR3 DNA follows: TGTGCCAGCAGCCGCCAACCGGGACTAGCGGCAGCATTCAATGAGCAGTTCTTC.

In regard to this clonotype: A clone one base away is much larger, so this may be a read error. V gene TRBV4-1 combines with J gene TRBJ2-7; TRBD1 matches 7 bases. The J call is doubtful: the DNA matches TRBJ2-1 better. CDR3 length equals 15 residues. The germline V gene encodes CDR1 MGHRA and CDR2 YSYEKL. The CDR3 loop reads CASSQASTGPYEQFF. DNA for the CDR3: TGCGCCAGCAGCCAAGCCTCGACAGGGCCGTACGAGCAGTTCTTC.

V is TRBV4-3 and J is TRBJ2-5; a weak D match, TRBD2 (5 bases). Matching the DNA end better, TRBJ2-1 makes the J call doubtful. Germline V CDR1 and CDR2: LGHNA, YSLEER. The CDR3 totals 15 residues. Written as DNA, the CDR3 is TGCGCCAGCAGCCAAGAACGGGACTCCTACAATGAGCAGTTCTTC. Protein product: CASSQERDSYNEQFF.